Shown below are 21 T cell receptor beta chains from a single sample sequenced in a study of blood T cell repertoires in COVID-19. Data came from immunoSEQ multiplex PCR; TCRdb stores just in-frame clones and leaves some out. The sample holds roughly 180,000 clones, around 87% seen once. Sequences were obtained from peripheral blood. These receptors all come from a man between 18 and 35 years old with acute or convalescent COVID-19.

This CDR3 is CASNTGGSYNEQFF. The CDR3 DNA reads TGTGCCAGTAACACAGGGGGATCCTACAATGAGCAGTTCTTC. The chain combines TRBV19 with TRBJ2-1, with 8 bases identical to TRBD1. Germline V gives CDR1 LNHDA, CDR2 SQIVND (reference sequence). This CDR3 region has 14 residues. J gave up 1 base and V 7 bases, and 3 bases lay outside the gene matches.

CDR3 sequence: CAWSKGMSTDTQYF. Here the CDR3 DNA reads TGTGCCTGGAGTAAGGGGATGAGCACAGATACGCAGTATTTT. The chain has TRBV30 and TRBJ2-3; TRBD1 might be the D (5 bases). The germline V gene has CDR1 GTSNPN and CDR2 SVGIG (reference sequence). V dropped 2 bases and J dropped 0 bases, with 9 bases sitting between them. The CDR3 is 14 residues long.

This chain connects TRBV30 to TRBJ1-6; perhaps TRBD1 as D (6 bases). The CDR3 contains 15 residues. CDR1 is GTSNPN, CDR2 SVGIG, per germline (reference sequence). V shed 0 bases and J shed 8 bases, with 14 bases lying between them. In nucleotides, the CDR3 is TGTGCCTGGAGTGTATTCAGGGGCCTGGATTCACCCCTCCACTTT. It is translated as CAWSVFRGLDSPLHF.

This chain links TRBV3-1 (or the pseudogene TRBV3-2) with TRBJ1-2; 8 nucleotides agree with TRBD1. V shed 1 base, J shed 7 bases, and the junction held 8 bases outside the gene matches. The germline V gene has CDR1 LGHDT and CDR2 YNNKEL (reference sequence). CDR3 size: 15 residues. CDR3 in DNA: TGTGCCAGCAGCCAAGGGTCAGGGGGCGGCTCTGGCTACACCTTC. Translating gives CASSQGSGGGSGYTF.

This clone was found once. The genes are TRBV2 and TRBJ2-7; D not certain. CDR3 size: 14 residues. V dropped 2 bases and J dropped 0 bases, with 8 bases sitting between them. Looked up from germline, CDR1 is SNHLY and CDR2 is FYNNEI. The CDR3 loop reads CASSEPLSSYEQYV. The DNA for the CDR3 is TGTGCCAGCAGTGAACCCCTGAGCTCCTACGAGCAGTACGTC.

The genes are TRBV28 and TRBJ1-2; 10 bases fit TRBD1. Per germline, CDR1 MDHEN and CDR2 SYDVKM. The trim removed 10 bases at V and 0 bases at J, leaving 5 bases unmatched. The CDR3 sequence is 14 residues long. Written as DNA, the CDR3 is TGTGCCACTACCGGACAGGGGGCTAACTATGGCTACACCTTC. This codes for CATTGQGANYGYTF.

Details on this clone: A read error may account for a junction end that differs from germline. CDR3: CASSQGRELFF. The CDR3 DNA sequence: TGTGCCAGCAGCCAAGGACGGGAGCTGTTCTTC. The rearrangement uses TRBV3-1 (or the pseudogene TRBV3-2) and TRBJ2-1; perhaps TRBD2 as D (6 bases). The CDR3 extends over 11 amino acids. Germline assignment: CDR1 LGHDT and CDR2 YNNKEL (reference sequence).

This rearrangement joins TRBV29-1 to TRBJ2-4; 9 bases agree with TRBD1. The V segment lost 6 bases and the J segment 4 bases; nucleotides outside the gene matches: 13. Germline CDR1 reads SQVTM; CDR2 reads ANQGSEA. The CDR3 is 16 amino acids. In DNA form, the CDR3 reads TGCAGCGTCCGAACTTCACAGGGGGCAGCTAAAAACATTCAGTACTTC. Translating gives CSVRTSQGAAKNIQYF.

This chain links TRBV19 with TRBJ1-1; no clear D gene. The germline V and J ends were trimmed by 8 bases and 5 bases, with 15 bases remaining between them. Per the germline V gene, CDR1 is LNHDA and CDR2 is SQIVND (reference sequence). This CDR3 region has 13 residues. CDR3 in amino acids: CASSRGLVTEAFF. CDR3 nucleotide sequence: TGTGCCAGTTCAAGAGGTCTCGTAACTGAAGCTTTCTTT.

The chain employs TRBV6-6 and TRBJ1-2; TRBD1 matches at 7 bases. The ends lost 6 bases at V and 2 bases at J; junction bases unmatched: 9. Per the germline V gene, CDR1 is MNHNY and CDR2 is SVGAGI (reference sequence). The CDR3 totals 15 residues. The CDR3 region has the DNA TGTGCCAGCAGCTACGGGGGACAGCAGAACTATGGCTACACCTTC. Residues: CASSYGGQQNYGYTF.

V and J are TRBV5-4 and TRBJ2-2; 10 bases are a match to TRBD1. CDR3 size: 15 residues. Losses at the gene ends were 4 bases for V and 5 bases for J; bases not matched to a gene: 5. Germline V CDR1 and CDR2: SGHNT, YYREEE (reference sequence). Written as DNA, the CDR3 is TGTGCCAGCAGCCGACAGGGGGCGAGAACCGGGGAGCTGTTTTTT. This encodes CASSRQGARTGELFF.

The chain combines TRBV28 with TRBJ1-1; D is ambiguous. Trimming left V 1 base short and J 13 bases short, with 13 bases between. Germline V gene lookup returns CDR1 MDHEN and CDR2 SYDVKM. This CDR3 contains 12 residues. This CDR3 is CASSLSGSGYFF. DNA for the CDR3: TGTGCCAGCAGTTTATCGGGCAGCGGTTATTTCTTT.

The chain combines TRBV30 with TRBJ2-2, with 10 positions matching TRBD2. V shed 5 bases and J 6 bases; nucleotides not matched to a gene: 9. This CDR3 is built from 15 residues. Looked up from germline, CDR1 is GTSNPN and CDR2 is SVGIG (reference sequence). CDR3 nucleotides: TGTGCCTGGGCACCTCTAAGCGGGGGGGCCGGGGAGCTGTTTTTT. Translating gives CAWAPLSGGAGELFF.

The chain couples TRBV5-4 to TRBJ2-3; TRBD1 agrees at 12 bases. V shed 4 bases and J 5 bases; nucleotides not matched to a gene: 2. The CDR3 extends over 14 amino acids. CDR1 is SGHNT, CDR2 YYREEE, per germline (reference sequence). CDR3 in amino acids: CASSRDRGQDTQYF. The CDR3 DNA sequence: TGTGCCAGCAGCCGGGACAGGGGGCAAGATACGCAGTATTTT.

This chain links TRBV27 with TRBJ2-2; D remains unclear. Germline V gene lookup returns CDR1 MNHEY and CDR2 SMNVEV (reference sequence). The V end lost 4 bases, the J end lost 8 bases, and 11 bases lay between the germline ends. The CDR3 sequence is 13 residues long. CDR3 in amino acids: CASSYWSTGELFF. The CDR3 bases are TGTGCCAGCAGTTACTGGAGTACTGGGGAGCTGTTTTTT.

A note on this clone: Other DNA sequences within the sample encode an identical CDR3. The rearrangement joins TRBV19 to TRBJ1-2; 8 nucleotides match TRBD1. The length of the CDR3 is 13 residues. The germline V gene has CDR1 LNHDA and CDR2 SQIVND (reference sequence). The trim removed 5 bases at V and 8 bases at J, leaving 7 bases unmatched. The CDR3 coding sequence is TGTGCCAGTAGTCGAGGACAGGGAAGGGGCTACACCTTC. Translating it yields CASSRGQGRGYTF.

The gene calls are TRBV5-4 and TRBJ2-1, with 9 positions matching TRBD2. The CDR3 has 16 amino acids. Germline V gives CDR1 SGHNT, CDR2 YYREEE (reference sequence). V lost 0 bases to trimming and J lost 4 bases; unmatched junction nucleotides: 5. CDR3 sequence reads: CASSLDAGGYYNEQFF. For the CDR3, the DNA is TGTGCCAGCAGCTTGGACGCGGGGGGGTATTACAATGAGCAGTTCTTC. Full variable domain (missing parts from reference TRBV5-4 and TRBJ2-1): ETGVTQSPTHLIKTRGQQVTLRCSSQSGHNTVSWYQQALGQGPQFIFQYYREEENGRGNFPPRFSGLQFPNYSSELNVNALELDDSALYLCASSLDAGGYYNEQFFGPGTRLTVL.

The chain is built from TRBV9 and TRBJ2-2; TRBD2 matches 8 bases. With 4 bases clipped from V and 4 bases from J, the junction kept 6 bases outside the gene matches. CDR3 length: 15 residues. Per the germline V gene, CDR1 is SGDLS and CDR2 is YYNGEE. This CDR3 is CASSYGGGPTGELFF. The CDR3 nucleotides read TGTGCCAGCAGCTACGGGGGGGGACCCACCGGGGAGCTGTTTTTT.

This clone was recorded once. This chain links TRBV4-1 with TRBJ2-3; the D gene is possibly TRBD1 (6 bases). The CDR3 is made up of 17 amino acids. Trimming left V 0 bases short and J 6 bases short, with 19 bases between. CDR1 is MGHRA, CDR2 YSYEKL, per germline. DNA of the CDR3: TGCGCCAGCAGCCAAGAGTTGGAGACAGGCCTGCGGGATACGCAGTATTTT. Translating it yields CASSQELETGLRDTQYF.

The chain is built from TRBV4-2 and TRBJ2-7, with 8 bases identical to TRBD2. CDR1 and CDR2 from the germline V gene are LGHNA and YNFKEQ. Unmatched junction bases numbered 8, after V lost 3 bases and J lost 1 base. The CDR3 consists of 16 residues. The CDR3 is CASSQGVAGLSYEQYF. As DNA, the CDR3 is TGTGCCAGCAGCCAGGGGGTAGCGGGGCTATCCTACGAGCAGTACTTC.

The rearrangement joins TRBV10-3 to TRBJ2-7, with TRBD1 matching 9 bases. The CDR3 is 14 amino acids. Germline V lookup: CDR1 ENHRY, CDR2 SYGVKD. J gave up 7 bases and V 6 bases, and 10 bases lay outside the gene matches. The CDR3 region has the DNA TGTGCCATCAGAGAAGAACAGGGGGCGGGGGAGCAGTACGTC. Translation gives CAIREEQGAGEQYV.